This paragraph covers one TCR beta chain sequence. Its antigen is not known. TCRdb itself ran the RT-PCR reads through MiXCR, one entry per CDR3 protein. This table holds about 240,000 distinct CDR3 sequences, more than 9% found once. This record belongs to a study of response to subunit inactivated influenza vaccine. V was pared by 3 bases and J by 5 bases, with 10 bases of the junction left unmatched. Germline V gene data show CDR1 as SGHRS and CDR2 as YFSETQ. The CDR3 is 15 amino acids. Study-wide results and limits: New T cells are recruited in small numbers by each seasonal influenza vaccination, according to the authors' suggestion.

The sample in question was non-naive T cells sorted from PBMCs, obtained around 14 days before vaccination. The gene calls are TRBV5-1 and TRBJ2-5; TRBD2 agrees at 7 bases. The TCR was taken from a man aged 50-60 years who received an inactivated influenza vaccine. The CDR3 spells CASSSNLLAKETQYF. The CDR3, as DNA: TGCGCCAGCAGCTCAAACCTACTAGCGAAGGAGACCCAGTACTTC.